Reported below is one T cell receptor beta chain. Its target is not known. These data originate in a study of blood T cells in healthy people across ages. The study's findings and limits: Researchers said unsorted PBMCs prevented a conclusive naive versus antigen-experienced comparison.

Then a second PCR, running about 6 to 12 cycles, was carried out with a sample-barcoded 5' primer and a J-beta primer mix. TCRdb processed the 5' RACE reads anew with MiXCR; each CDR3 protein has one entry. The table lists 590,000 or so distinct CDR3 sequences, approximately 30% of them singletons. Looked up from germline, CDR1 is SGHTA and CDR2 is FQGNSA. With 1 base removed from V and 7 bases from J, the gap between germline ends came to 7 bases. CDR3 length: 13 residues. V is TRBV7-2 and J is TRBJ2-2; D is ambiguous. The TCR sequence derives from a woman older than 75 in good health. Material for sequencing was blood. CDR3 sequence: CASSLGHGGELFF. In DNA, the CDR3 is TGTGCCAGCAGCTTAGGACATGGCGGGGAGCTGTTTTTT.